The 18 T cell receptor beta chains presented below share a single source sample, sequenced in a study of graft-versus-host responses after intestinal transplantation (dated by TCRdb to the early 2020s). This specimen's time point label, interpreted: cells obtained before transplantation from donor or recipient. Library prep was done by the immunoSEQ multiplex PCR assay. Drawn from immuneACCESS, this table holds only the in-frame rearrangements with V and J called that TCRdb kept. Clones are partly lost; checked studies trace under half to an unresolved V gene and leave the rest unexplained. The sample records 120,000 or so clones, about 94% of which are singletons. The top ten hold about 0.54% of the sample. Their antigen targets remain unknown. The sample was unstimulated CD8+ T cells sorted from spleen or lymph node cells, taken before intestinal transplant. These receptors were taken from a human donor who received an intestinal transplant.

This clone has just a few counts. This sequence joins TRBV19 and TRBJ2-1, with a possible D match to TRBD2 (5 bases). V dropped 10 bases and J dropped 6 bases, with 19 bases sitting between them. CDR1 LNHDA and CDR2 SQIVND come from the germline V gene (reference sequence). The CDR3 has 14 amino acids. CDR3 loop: CATSEEGRVNEQFF. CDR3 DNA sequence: TGTGCCACCTCGGAGGAAGGTAGGGTCAATGAGCAGTTCTTC.

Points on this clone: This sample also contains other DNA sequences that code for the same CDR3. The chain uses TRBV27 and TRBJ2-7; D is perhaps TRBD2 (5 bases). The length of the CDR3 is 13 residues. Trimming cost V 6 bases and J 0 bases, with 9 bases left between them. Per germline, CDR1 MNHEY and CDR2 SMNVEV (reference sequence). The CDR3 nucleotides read TGTGCCAGCAGCCGAGGGCCCTCCTACGAGCAGTACTTC. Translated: CASSRGPSYEQYF.

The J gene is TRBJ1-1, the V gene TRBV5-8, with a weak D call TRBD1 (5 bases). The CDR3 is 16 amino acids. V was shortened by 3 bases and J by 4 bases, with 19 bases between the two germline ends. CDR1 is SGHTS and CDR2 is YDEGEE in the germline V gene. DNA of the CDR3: TGTGCCAGCAGCTCCTTGGGGGTAGATGGTGTCACTGAAGCTTTCTTT. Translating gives CASSSLGVDGVTEAFF.

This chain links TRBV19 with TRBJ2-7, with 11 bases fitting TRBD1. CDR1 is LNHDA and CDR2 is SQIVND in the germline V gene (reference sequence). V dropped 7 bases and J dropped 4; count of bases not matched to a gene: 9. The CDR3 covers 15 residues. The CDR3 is CASTAGTGGFYEQYF. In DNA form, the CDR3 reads TGTGCCAGTACCGCCGGGACAGGGGGTTTTTACGAGCAGTACTTC.

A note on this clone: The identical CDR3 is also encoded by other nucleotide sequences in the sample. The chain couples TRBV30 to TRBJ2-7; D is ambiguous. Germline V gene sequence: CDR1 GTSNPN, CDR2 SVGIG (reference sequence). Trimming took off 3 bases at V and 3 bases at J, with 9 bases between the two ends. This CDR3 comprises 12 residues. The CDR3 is CAWSTSYYEQYF. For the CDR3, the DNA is TGTGCCTGGAGCACCTCTTACTACGAGCAGTACTTC. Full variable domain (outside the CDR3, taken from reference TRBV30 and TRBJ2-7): SQTIHQWPATLVQPVGSPLSLECTVEGTSNPNLYWYRQAAGRGLQLLFYSVGIGQISSEVPQNLSASRPQDRQFILSSKKLLLSDSGFYLCAWSTSYYEQYFGPGTRLTVT.

The DNA for the CDR3 is TGTGCCAGCAGCCAGCGAGCCCGGCGTCCAGATACGCAGTATTTT. This codes for CASSQRARRPDTQYF. This sequence joins TRBV14 and TRBJ2-3, with no clear D. This CDR3 spans 15 amino acids. V lost 3 bases and J lost 4, with 14 bases in between. Germline V gene sequence: CDR1 SGHDN, CDR2 FVKESK.

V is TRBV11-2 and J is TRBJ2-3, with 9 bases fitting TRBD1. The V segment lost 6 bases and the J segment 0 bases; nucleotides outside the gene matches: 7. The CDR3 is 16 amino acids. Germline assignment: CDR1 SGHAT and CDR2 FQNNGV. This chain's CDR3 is CASRTGTGLSTDTQYF. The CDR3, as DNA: TGTGCCAGCAGAACTGGGACAGGGCTTAGCACAGATACGCAGTATTTT.

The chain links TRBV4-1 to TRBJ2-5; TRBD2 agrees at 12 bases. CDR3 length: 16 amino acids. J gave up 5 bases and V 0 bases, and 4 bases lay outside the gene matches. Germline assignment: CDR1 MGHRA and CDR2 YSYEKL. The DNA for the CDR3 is TGCGCCAGCAGCCAAGAACTAGCGGGAGGTAGGGAGACCCAGTACTTC. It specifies CASSQELAGGRETQYF.

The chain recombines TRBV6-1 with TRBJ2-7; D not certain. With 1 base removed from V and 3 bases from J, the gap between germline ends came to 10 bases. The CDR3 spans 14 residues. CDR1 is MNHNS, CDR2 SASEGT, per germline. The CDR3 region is CASSEGPSYYEQYF. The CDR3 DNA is TGTGCCAGCAGTGAAGGGCCAAGCTACTACGAGCAGTACTTC.

The CDR3 here is CASSNRQERTGELFF. As DNA, the CDR3 is TGTGCCAGCAGTAACAGACAGGAAAGAACCGGGGAGCTGTTTTTT. The chain links TRBV6-1 to TRBJ2-2, with D possibly being TRBD1 (6 bases). V lost 5 bases and J lost 5, with 15 bases in between. The CDR3 runs 15 residues. Germline V gives CDR1 MNHNS, CDR2 SASEGT.

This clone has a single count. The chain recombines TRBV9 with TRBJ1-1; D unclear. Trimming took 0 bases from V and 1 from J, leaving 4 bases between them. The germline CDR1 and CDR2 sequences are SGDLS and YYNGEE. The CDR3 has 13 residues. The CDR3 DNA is TGTGCCAGCAGCGTAGACGGGAACACTGAAGCTTTCTTT. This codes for CASSVDGNTEAFF.

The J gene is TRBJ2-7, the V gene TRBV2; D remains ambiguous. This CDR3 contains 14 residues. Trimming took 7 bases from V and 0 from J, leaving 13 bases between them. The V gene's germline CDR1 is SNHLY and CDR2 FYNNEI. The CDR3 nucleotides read TGTGCCAGCACCCCCAAGGGCGGCTCCTACGAGCAGTACTTC. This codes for CASTPKGGSYEQYF.

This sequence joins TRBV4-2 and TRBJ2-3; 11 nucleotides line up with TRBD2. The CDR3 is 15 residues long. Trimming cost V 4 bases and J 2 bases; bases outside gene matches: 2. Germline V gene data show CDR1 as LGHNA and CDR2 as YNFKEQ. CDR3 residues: CASSLTSGNTDTQYF. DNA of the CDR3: TGTGCCAGCAGCCTGACTAGCGGGAACACAGATACGCAGTATTTT.

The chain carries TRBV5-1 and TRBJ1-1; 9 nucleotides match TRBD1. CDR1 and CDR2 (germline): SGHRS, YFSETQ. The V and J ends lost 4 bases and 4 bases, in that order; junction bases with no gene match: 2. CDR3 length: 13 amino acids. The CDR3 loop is CASSLQGATEAFF. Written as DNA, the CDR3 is TGCGCCAGCAGCCTACAGGGGGCCACTGAAGCTTTCTTT.

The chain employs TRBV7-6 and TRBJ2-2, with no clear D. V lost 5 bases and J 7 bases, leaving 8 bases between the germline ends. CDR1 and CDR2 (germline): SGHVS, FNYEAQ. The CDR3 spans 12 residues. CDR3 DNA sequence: TGTGCCAGCAGCCCCCATGGCGGGGAGCTGTTTTTT. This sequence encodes CASSPHGGELFF.

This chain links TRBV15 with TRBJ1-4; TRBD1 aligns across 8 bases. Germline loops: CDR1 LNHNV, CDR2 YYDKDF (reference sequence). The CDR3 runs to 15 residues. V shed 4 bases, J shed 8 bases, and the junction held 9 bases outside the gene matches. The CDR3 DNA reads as TGTGCCACCAGCACCCACAGGGGGAGTAAGGAAAAACTGTTTTTT. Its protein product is CATSTHRGSKEKLFF.

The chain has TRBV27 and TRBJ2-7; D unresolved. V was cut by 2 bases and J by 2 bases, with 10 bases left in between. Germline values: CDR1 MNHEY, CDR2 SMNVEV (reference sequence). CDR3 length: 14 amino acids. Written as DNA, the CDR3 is TGTGCCAGCAGTTTAGGGTTGGGTCCCTACGAGCAGTACTTC. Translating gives CASSLGLGPYEQYF.

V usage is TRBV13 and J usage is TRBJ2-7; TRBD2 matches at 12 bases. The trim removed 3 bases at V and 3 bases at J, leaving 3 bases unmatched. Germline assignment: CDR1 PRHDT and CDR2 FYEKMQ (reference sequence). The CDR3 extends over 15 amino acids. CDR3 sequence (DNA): TGTGCCAGCAGCTTTGGGACTAGCGGGTTCTACGAGCAGTACTTC. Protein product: CASSFGTSGFYEQYF.